This TCR beta chain emerged from a study of blood T cell repertoires in COVID-19. Repertoires were generated with immunoSEQ multiplex PCR, while TCRdb's copy carries only in-frame clones and drops some. The table shows 130,000 to 150,000 clones, with approximately 90% occurring only once. Sequencing was performed on peripheral blood. The TCR originated in a human donor in a cohort sampled during active COVID-19.

As DNA, the CDR3 is TGTGCCAGCAGTGAAGTAGCAGGGGTTCGAACTAACTATGGCTACACCTTC. It specifies CASSEVAGVRTNYGYTF. The chain uses TRBV6-1 and TRBJ1-2, with TRBD1 as a possible D gene (6 bases). The CDR3 covers 17 residues. V lost 1 base to trimming and J lost 0 bases, with 15 bases between them. Germline assignment: CDR1 MNHNS and CDR2 SASEGT.